These 30 T cell receptor beta chains came from one sample sequenced in a study of Graves' ophthalmopathy and Graves' hyperthyroidism. As the template, RNA transcripts were used to amplify TCR beta CDR3 regions. The library came from an HTBI-primed first-round RT-PCR and a second-round multiplex PCR. TCRdb independently ran MiXCR on the multiplex PCR reads; one entry per CDR3 protein. The sample holds 560,000 or so distinct CDR3 sequences, about 35% seen once. The sequenced material came from peripheral blood or thyroid tissue (not recorded which). The origin of the receptors is an adult man with Graves' hyperthyroidism.

The V gene is TRBV29-1, the J gene TRBJ2-7; unclear D gene. Germline CDR1 reads SQVTM; CDR2 reads ANQGSEA. V was clipped by 2 bases and J by 3 bases, with 17 bases between them. This CDR3 is built from 15 residues. The CDR3 is CSVETKSYGVYEQYF. Written as DNA, the CDR3 is TGCAGCGTTGAAACTAAATCCTATGGAGTCTACGAGCAGTACTTC.

At least ten counts were recorded for this clonotype. The gene calls are TRBV7-3 and TRBJ2-5; no firm D call. Trimming took off 4 bases at V and 2 bases at J, with 8 bases between the two ends. The CDR3 has 13 residues. Germline V gene lookup returns CDR1 SGHTA and CDR2 FQGTGA. The CDR3 reads CASSSTKQETQYF. The CDR3 region has the DNA TGTGCCAGCAGCTCAACGAAGCAAGAGACCCAGTACTTC.

This clonotype was recorded many times. V is TRBV20-1 and J is TRBJ1-5; D is ambiguous. The ends were cut back, 3 bases at V and 6 bases at J, with 9 bases in the middle. The CDR3 consists of 12 residues. The germline V gene encodes CDR1 DFQATT and CDR2 SNEGSKA (reference sequence). The CDR3 DNA reads as TGCAGTGCTAGGAGCAGACGTCAGCCCCAGCATTTT. Translation gives CSARSRRQPQHF.

The chain has TRBV24-1 and TRBJ1-2, with TRBD1 matching over 9 bases. The CDR3 consists of 15 residues. Per the germline V gene, CDR1 is KGHDR and CDR2 is SFDVKD. V shed 2 bases and J 7 bases; nucleotides not matched to a gene: 7. The CDR3 reads CATSDSPGTGIGYTF. In DNA, the CDR3 is TGTGCCACCAGTGATTCCCCCGGGACAGGGATTGGCTACACCTTC.

This clonotype was seen once. Because the CDR3 is missing its conserved closing phenylalanine or tryptophan, this is likely a read error. The DNA is omitted, as the CDR3 cannot be located on it reliably, and the CDR3 follows TCRdb's listing. The J gene is TRBJ2-5, the V gene TRBV9; whether TRBD1, the table's D call, matches the DNA was not checked. Germline-derived CDR1 and CDR2 are SGDLS and YYNGEE. The CDR3 extends over 10 residues, inclusive of both ends. The CDR3 is CASSVGQAYN.

As to this clonotype: Just one base apart from a much larger clone, this may be a read error. The chain has TRBV12-3 or TRBV12-4 and TRBJ1-1; no definite D call. The CDR3 runs 14 residues. CDR3 sequence: CTSSLAGTTREAFF. The CDR3 DNA sequence: TGTACCAGCAGTTTAGCAGGCACGACGAGAGAAGCTTTCTTT.

This clonotype was counted a single time. The chain recombines TRBV2 with TRBJ1-4; D is undetermined. The CDR3 covers 10 residues. Trimming shortened V by 8 bases and J by 7 bases, and 5 bases separated the two germline ends. Germline loops: CDR1 SNHLY, CDR2 FYNNEI. CDR3 in amino acids: CASRSEKLFF. The CDR3 region has the DNA TGTGCCAGCCGGTCTGAAAAACTGTTTTTT.

About this clonotype itself: A much larger clone differs by one base, so this may be a read error. The V call is TRBV4-1, the J call TRBJ2-7; 7 nucleotides line up with TRBD1. The CDR3 sequence is 16 residues long. The V gene's germline CDR1 is MGHRA and CDR2 YSYEKL. CDR3 sequence: CASSQAEDTGAYEQHF. Here the CDR3 DNA reads TGCGCCAGCAGCCAAGCTGAAGATACAGGGGCCTACGAGCAGCACTTC.

Of note for this clonotype: Germline is not matched at one junction end, which may reflect a read error. The chain links TRBV10-1 to TRBJ2-5; D may be TRBD1 or TRBD2 (5 bases each). Germline CDR1 and CDR2: WNHNN and SYGVQD (reference sequence). The CDR3 is 15 amino acids. CDR3 sequence: CAGSERGQGGETQYF. For the CDR3, the DNA is TGCGCCGGCAGTGAGAGGGGCCAGGGCGGCGAGACCCAGTACTTC.

The chain links TRBV11-1 to TRBJ1-6, with 12 bases lining up with TRBD1. Germline-derived CDR1 and CDR2 are SGHAT and FQDESV (reference sequence). Losses at the gene ends were 3 bases for V and 10 bases for J; bases not matched to a gene: 4. CDR3 length equals 15 residues. The CDR3 spells CASSLGQGAESPLHF. The CDR3 nucleotides are TGTGCCAGCAGCTTGGGACAGGGGGCAGAATCACCCCTCCACTTT. The full variable domain, its missing parts supplied by reference TRBV11-1 and TRBJ1-6, is EAEVAQSPRYKITEKSQAVAFWCDPISGHATLYWYRQILGQGPELLVQFQDESVVDDSQLPKDRFSAERLKGVDSTLKIQPAELGDSAMYLCASSLGQGAESPLHFGNGTRLTVT.

This clonotype has just a few counts. The chain has TRBV27 and TRBJ2-7; D is uncertain. In germline, CDR1 is MNHEY, CDR2 SMNVEV (reference sequence). The CDR3 totals 14 residues. V was clipped by 1 base and J by 0 bases, with 7 bases between them. CDR3 DNA: TGTGCCAGCAGTTTATGGCTGGACTCCTACGAGCAGTACTTC. Encoded protein: CASSLWLDSYEQYF.

This clonotype occurred a few times. The rearrangement uses TRBV7-8 and TRBJ2-1; no clear D gene. The V and J ends lost 4 bases and 4 bases respectively, with 5 bases between them. CDR3 size: 12 residues. Germline V lookup: CDR1 SGHVS, CDR2 FQNEAQ. In DNA form, the CDR3 reads TGTGCCAGCAGCTCCACTTACAATGAGCAGTTCTTC. Translating it yields CASSSTYNEQFF.

Written as DNA, the CDR3 is TGTGCCACCAGCCCCCCCCGGACAGCGGGGGAGACCCAGTACTTC. Translated: CATSPPRTAGETQYF. The chain employs TRBV15 and TRBJ2-5, with TRBD2 as a possible D gene (7 bases). The CDR3 loop spans 15 amino acids. V lost 5 bases and J lost 5, with 18 bases in between. The germline V gene encodes CDR1 LNHNV and CDR2 YYDKDF (reference sequence).

This clonotype was recorded at least ten times. This sequence joins TRBV7-3 and TRBJ1-2, with 7 bases matching TRBD1. Germline assignment: CDR1 SGHTA and CDR2 FQGTGA. After removal of 2 bases from V and 7 bases from J, the junction contained 13 bases not matched to a gene. This CDR3 is built from 16 residues. Written as DNA, the CDR3 is TGTGCCAGCAGCTTAGACTCGGGGGGACAGATGTTTGGCTACACCTTC. Protein product: CASSLDSGGQMFGYTF.

This clonotype was recorded at least ten times. V usage is TRBV7-9 and J usage is TRBJ1-1; a possible D gene is TRBD1 (6 bases). V was shortened by 0 bases and J by 7 bases, with 12 bases between the two germline ends. The CDR3 is 14 amino acids. Per the germline V gene, CDR1 is SEHNR and CDR2 is FQNEAQ (reference sequence). CDR3 nucleotides: TGTGCCAGCAGCTTAGCGTGGGGGCAAGGTGAAGCTTTCTTT. Translating it yields CASSLAWGQGEAFF.

This clonotype was observed many times. A read error may account for a junction end that differs from germline. The V call is TRBV7-7, the J call TRBJ1-3; D might be TRBD1 (5 bases). Germline CDR1 is SSHAT and CDR2 is FNYEAQ (reference sequence). The CDR3 has 15 amino acids. CDR3 coding DNA: TGTGCTAGCAGCTTAACCCGGGACCCTTGGAACACCATATATTTT. The encoded protein is CASSLTRDPWNTIYF.

The genes are TRBV19 and TRBJ2-2, with a tentative D call TRBD2 (7 bases). Trimming took 10 bases from V and 6 from J, leaving 24 bases between them. This CDR3 has 16 residues. Germline-derived CDR1 and CDR2 are LNHDA and SQIVND (reference sequence). The CDR3: CATRGGSSGIAGELFF. CDR3 bases: TGTGCCACCAGGGGAGGGAGTAGTGGAATTGCCGGGGAGCTGTTTTTT. Complete variable domain (other parts from reference TRBV19 and TRBJ2-2): DGGITQSPKYLFRKEGQNVTLSCEQNLNHDAMYWYRQDPGQGLRLIYYSQIVNDFQKGDIAEGYSVSREKKESFPLTVTSAQKNPTAFYLCATRGGSSGIAGELFFGEGSRLTVL.

The chain combines TRBV10-3 with TRBJ1-3; 8 bases align to TRBD1. The germline V gene has CDR1 ENHRY and CDR2 SYGVKD. The CDR3 has 18 residues. The J segment lost 2 bases and the V segment lost 3 bases, leaving 12 bases of the junction unmatched. CDR3: CAISERGDRSDTGNTIYF. CDR3 sequence (DNA): TGTGCCATCAGTGAAAGGGGGGACAGGAGTGATACTGGAAACACCATATATTTT.

The chain uses TRBV29-1 and TRBJ1-2; 9 nucleotides align to TRBD1. The V gene end was trimmed by 8 bases and the J gene end by 4 bases; junction bases not matched to a gene: 11. Germline V gives CDR1 SQVTM, CDR2 ANQGSEA. The CDR3 is made up of 14 amino acids. CDR3 protein: CSQAPGQGIYGYTF. DNA for the CDR3: TGCAGCCAAGCTCCGGGACAGGGAATCTATGGCTACACCTTC.

This clonotype was counted at least ten times. The CDR3 nucleotides read TGTGCCAGCAGCTTAAGTGGAACCGGGGAGCTGTTTTTT. Amino acids: CASSLSGTGELFF. This chain uses TRBV7-9 with TRBJ2-2; D gene unclear. Germline CDR1 and CDR2: SEHNR and FQNEAQ (reference sequence). The CDR3 covers 13 residues. The V end was cut by 2 bases, the J end by 5 bases, with 6 bases between.

This rearrangement joins TRBV11-2 to TRBJ2-7, with 8 bases that match TRBD1. Germline V gene data show CDR1 as SGHAT and CDR2 as FQNNGV. The ends lost 5 bases at V and 3 bases at J; junction bases unmatched: 15. The CDR3 extends over 17 amino acids. CDR3 sequence reads: CASSQDQGTGRLYEQYF. DNA for the CDR3: TGTGCCAGCAGCCAAGATCAAGGGACAGGCCGACTCTACGAGCAGTACTTC.

Details on this clonotype: A much larger clone differs by one base, so this may be a read error. The rearrangement links TRBV7-8 to TRBJ1-4, with D possibly matching TRBD1 (6 bases). The germline V gene encodes CDR1 SGHVS and CDR2 FQNEAQ. The CDR3 covers 15 residues. As DNA, the CDR3 is TGTGCCAGCAGCTCACCGGGACAACCAAATGAAGAACTGTTTTTT. Amino acids: CASSSPGQPNEELFF.

The chain carries TRBV24-1 and TRBJ2-1, with 11 bases that match TRBD2. CDR3 length: 18 residues. CDR1 and CDR2 from the germline V gene are KGHDR and SFDVKD. Trimming at V came to 4 bases and at J to 0 bases, leaving 7 bases not matched to a gene. CDR3 residues: CATSDPGLAVSSYNEQFF. As DNA, the CDR3 is TGTGCCACCAGTGACCCGGGACTAGCGGTGAGCTCCTACAATGAGCAGTTCTTC.

This chain connects TRBV2 to TRBJ1-5, with 7 positions matching TRBD1. The V gene end was trimmed by 7 bases and the J gene end by 1 base; junction bases not matched to a gene: 1. The CDR3 consists of 13 residues. Germline values: CDR1 SNHLY, CDR2 FYNNEI. The CDR3 loop is CASNRGSNQPQHF. Written as DNA, the CDR3 is TGTGCCAGCAACAGGGGAAGCAATCAGCCCCAGCATTTT.

This clonotype was counted many times. The chain carries TRBV20-1 and TRBJ2-2; D not resolved. This CDR3 is built from 12 residues. V lost 4 bases and J lost 2, with 5 bases in between. Germline assignment: CDR1 DFQATT and CDR2 SNEGSKA (reference sequence). The CDR3 region is CSATPNTGELFF. The CDR3 DNA follows: TGCAGTGCTACGCCTAACACCGGGGAGCTGTTTTTT.

Remarks on this clonotype: A read error may be the cause here, since a much bigger clone is one base away. The CDR3 sequence is CAISERQGGHHQPQHF. The DNA of the CDR3 is TGTGCCATCAGTGAAAGACAGGGTGGGCACCATCAGCCCCAGCATTTT. This chain links TRBV10-3 with TRBJ1-5, with 7 bases fitting TRBD1. Germline V CDR1 and CDR2: ENHRY, SYGVKD. V lost 3 bases and J lost 5; bases outside the gene matches: 10. The CDR3 is made up of 16 amino acids.

This chain joins TRBV19 and TRBJ2-2; tentative D call: TRBD1 (6 bases). Germline V lookup: CDR1 LNHDA, CDR2 SQIVND (reference sequence). The CDR3 extends over 13 amino acids. V was cut by 6 bases and J by 7 bases, with 12 bases left in between. In DNA, the CDR3 is TGTGCCAGTAGCGGACAGCCGCTCGGGGAGCTGTTTTTT. It codes for CASSGQPLGELFF. Looking up the rest from reference TRBV19 and TRBJ2-2 gives the full variable domain: DGGITQSPKYLFRKEGQNVTLSCEQNLNHDAMYWYRQDPGQGLRLIYYSQIVNDFQKGDIAEGYSVSREKKESFPLTVTSAQKNPTAFYLCASSGQPLGELFFGEGSRLTVL.

The chain links TRBV7-4 to TRBJ1-1; the match to TRBD1 covers 11 bases. The V and J ends lost 3 bases and 11 bases, in that order; junction bases with no gene match: 2. Germline lookup yields CDR1 SGHVT and CDR2 SQSDAQ. The length of the CDR3 is 12 residues. CDR3 in DNA: TGTGCCAGCAGCTTCCGGGACAGGGGGGCTTTCTTT. The encoded protein is CASSFRDRGAFF.

This clonotype was seen many times. J is TRBJ1-1 and V is TRBV7-9; D is ambiguous. V was cut by 5 bases and J by 6 bases, with 16 bases left in between. This CDR3 contains 14 residues. Looked up from germline, CDR1 is SEHNR and CDR2 is FQNEAQ (reference sequence). The CDR3 DNA is TGTGCCAGCAGCCTCACGGACGGGCTAGCTGAAGCTTTCTTT. It codes for CASSLTDGLAEAFF.

The CDR3 sequence is CASIGQVRNQPQHF. The CDR3 region has the DNA TGTGCCAGCATAGGGCAGGTCAGAAATCAGCCCCAGCATTTT. V and J are TRBV2 and TRBJ1-5; D unresolved. V was shortened by 7 bases and J by 4 bases, with 14 bases between the two germline ends. Germline CDR1 is SNHLY and CDR2 is FYNNEI. The CDR3 runs to 14 residues.